These 9 T cell receptor beta chains were all obtained from the same sample, sequenced in a study of CD8+ T cells in alopecia areata. Extracted RNA was reverse transcribed, and the resulting cDNA served as sequencing template. Assay: immunoSEQ multiplex PCR; the TCRdb copy retains only in-frame clones and omits some. In the table there are approximately 150,000 clones, roughly 50% of which are singletons. The specimen sequenced was CD4+ T cells sorted from blood. Receptor source: a human donor with alopecia areata.

The chain joins TRBV30 to TRBJ1-1; TRBD1 is a possible D gene (5 bases). This CDR3 comprises 13 residues. Trimming took 0 bases from V and 0 from J, leaving 5 bases between them. Looked up from germline, CDR1 is GTSNPN and CDR2 is SVGIG (reference sequence). CDR3 sequence: CAWSVGLNTEAFF. The CDR3 nucleotides read TGTGCCTGGAGTGTGGGGCTGAACACTGAAGCTTTCTTT.

This clone was observed a few times. This chain uses TRBV28 with TRBJ2-3; D unresolved. This CDR3 is 14 amino acids long. Germline V gene lookup returns CDR1 MDHEN and CDR2 SYDVKM. The germline V and J ends were trimmed by 4 bases and 6 bases, with 14 bases remaining between them. For the CDR3, the DNA is TGTGCCAGCAGTTCCTTCACCAGTCGGGATACGCAGTATTTT. Amino acid sequence: CASSSFTSRDTQYF.

The J gene is TRBJ2-7, the V gene TRBV5-4, with D possibly TRBD2 on 6 matching bases. Germline assignment: CDR1 SGHNT and CDR2 YYREEE (reference sequence). CDR3 length: 15 amino acids. The germline V and J ends were trimmed by 8 bases and 1 base, with 19 bases remaining between them. The CDR3 reads CASHLPGTRSYEQYF. Here the CDR3 DNA reads TGTGCCAGTCATCTCCCAGGGACTCGGTCCTACGAGCAGTACTTC.

This sequence joins TRBV5-1 and TRBJ2-7; TRBD1 or TRBD2 may be the D gene (5 bases each). Germline V gene sequence: CDR1 SGHRS, CDR2 YFSETQ. The CDR3 runs 14 residues. V shed 4 bases and J shed 1 base, with 12 bases lying between them. This CDR3 reads CASSRDRASYEQYF. In DNA, the CDR3 is TGCGCCAGCAGCCGGGACCGAGCTTCCTACGAGCAGTACTTC.

The chain employs TRBV5-1 and TRBJ2-6, with D unclear. CDR3 length: 14 residues. CDR1 is SGHRS, CDR2 YFSETQ, per germline. Trimming took off 6 bases at V and 2 bases at J, with 9 bases between the two ends. The CDR3 here is CASTPTPGANVLTF. The CDR3 DNA reads TGCGCCAGCACCCCAACCCCTGGGGCCAACGTCCTGACTTTC.

This clone was counted between two and nine times. The gene calls are TRBV7-3 and TRBJ1-2, with a possible D match to TRBD1 (5 bases). Germline-derived CDR1 and CDR2 are SGHTA and FQGTGA. The CDR3 loop spans 15 amino acids. Between the trimmed V and J ends, which lost 6 bases and 4 bases, there was a span of 18 bases. The CDR3 sequence is CASSSHPGTGYGYTF. The DNA of the CDR3 is TGTGCCAGCAGTTCCCACCCGGGGACGGGCTATGGCTACACCTTC.

The V gene is TRBV28, the J gene TRBJ2-5; the match to TRBD1 covers 9 bases. Germline-derived CDR1 and CDR2 are MDHEN and SYDVKM. The CDR3 is made up of 12 amino acids. V trimming: 2 bases; J trimming: 9 bases; junction bases outside the gene matches: 1. This CDR3 is CASSLRQGAQYF. CDR3 in DNA: TGTGCCAGCAGTTTAAGACAGGGGGCCCAGTACTTC.

This rearrangement joins TRBV29-1 to TRBJ2-1, with TRBD2 identical over 10 bases. With V trimmed by 5 bases and J by 5 bases, 12 bases remained unmatched. The germline CDR1 and CDR2 sequences are SQVTM and ANQGSEA. The CDR3 length is 16 residues. CDR3 residues: CSVQGLSGRANNEQFF. CDR3 nucleotide sequence: TGCAGCGTTCAGGGCTTAAGCGGGAGGGCCAACAATGAGCAGTTCTTC.

This clone was seen once. The chain employs TRBV30 and TRBJ2-1, with 8 nucleotides matching TRBD1. V was clipped by 1 base and J by 3 bases; unmatched bases: 11. The germline V gene encodes CDR1 GTSNPN and CDR2 SVGIG (reference sequence). The CDR3 sequence is 17 residues long. The CDR3 sequence: CAWSGLFQGAVYNEQFF. As DNA, the CDR3 is TGTGCCTGGAGTGGGTTGTTTCAGGGGGCCGTCTACAATGAGCAGTTCTTC. Together with reference TRBV30 and TRBJ2-1, the CDR3 gives the full variable domain: SQTIHQWPATLVQPVGSPLSLECTVEGTSNPNLYWYRQAAGRGLQLLFYSVGIGQISSEVPQNLSASRPQDRQFILSSKKLLLSDSGFYLCAWSGLFQGAVYNEQFFGPGTRLTVL.